The next 25 T cell receptor beta chains were all read from a single sample in a study of shared clonotypes between healthy human individuals. In the naive CD8 group, cells lacked CD45RO and were positively selected for CCR7, so terminally differentiated effector memory CD45RA+ cells were left out. The method was immunoSEQ multiplex PCR; TCRdb's version includes in-frame clones alone and lacks a portion of them. Of hundreds of thousands of clones in the sample, about 95% were seen once. Specimen: naive CD8+ T cells sorted from blood. These receptors were taken from a woman younger than 45 in good health.

This clone appeared a few times. The CDR3 DNA follows: TGCGCCAGCAGCCCTATCACGGGCAATCAGCCCCAGCATTTT. Its protein product is CASSPITGNQPQHF. The V gene is TRBV4-1, the J gene TRBJ1-5; D uncertain. The germline gives CDR1 MGHRA, CDR2 YSYEKL. The V end lost 4 bases, the J end lost 2 bases, and 9 bases lay between the germline ends. CDR3 length equals 14 residues.

The chain has TRBV19 and TRBJ1-5; 9 bases fit TRBD1. This CDR3 has 15 amino acids. V gave up 3 bases and J gave up 3 bases; unmatched junction bases: 3. Germline V CDR1 and CDR2: LNHDA, SQIVND (reference sequence). The CDR3 nucleotides read TGTGCCAGTAGTATCGACAGGGGGTCCAATCAGCCCCAGCATTTT. Its translation: CASSIDRGSNQPQHF. Filled out from reference TRBV19 and TRBJ1-5, the complete variable domain reads DGGITQSPKYLFRKEGQNVTLSCEQNLNHDAMYWYRQDPGQGLRLIYYSQIVNDFQKGDIAEGYSVSREKKESFPLTVTSAQKNPTAFYLCASSIDRGSNQPQHFGDGTRLSIL.

The chain carries TRBV19 and TRBJ1-5; the D gene is possibly TRBD1 (6 bases). Germline V gives CDR1 LNHDA, CDR2 SQIVND (reference sequence). V dropped 5 bases and J dropped 9 bases, with 23 bases sitting between them. The CDR3 loop spans 16 amino acids. The CDR3 DNA is TGTGCCAGTAGTGAAGCGGCCGGACAGCCTCTTGGGCCCCAGCATTTT. Translated, it gives CASSEAAGQPLGPQHF.

The chain combines TRBV9 with TRBJ2-3; unclear D gene. The germline gives CDR1 SGDLS, CDR2 YYNGEE. This CDR3 region has 17 residues. The germline V and J ends were trimmed by 0 bases and 2 bases, with 16 bases remaining between them. CDR3 sequence: CASSVDFVRPSTDTQYF. The DNA for the CDR3 is TGTGCCAGCAGCGTAGACTTTGTAAGGCCCTCCACAGATACGCAGTATTTT. The entire variable domain, with the rest obtained from reference TRBV9 and TRBJ2-3, is as follows: DSGVTQTPKHLITATGQRVTLRCSPRSGDLSVYWYQQSLDQGLQFLIQYYNGEERAKGNILERFSAQQFPDLHSELNLSSLELGDSALYFCASSVDFVRPSTDTQYFGPGTRLTVL.

J is TRBJ2-2 and V is TRBV9; the D is unclear. The CDR3 sequence is 12 residues long. Trimming took off 4 bases at V and 6 bases at J, with 7 bases between the two ends. CDR1 and CDR2 from the germline V gene are SGDLS and YYNGEE. Here the CDR3 reads CASSRWPGELFF. The CDR3 nucleotides are TGTGCCAGCAGCCGATGGCCCGGGGAGCTGTTTTTT.

The rearrangement uses TRBV27 and TRBJ1-5; D is possibly TRBD1 (5 bases). CDR1 and CDR2 from the germline V gene are MNHEY and SMNVEV (reference sequence). The CDR3 length is 16 residues. V lost 3 bases and J lost 0, with 12 bases in between. The CDR3 DNA reads as TGTGCCAGCAGTTTCAGCGCGGGGGATAGCAATCAGCCCCAGCATTTT. This encodes CASSFSAGDSNQPQHF.

The chain recombines TRBV4-1 with TRBJ1-5, with a tentative D call TRBD1 (5 bases). Trimming cost V 1 base and J 4 bases, with 11 bases left between them. Germline V gives CDR1 MGHRA, CDR2 YSYEKL. The CDR3 runs to 15 residues. The CDR3: CASSQGTGPNQPQHF. For the CDR3, the DNA is TGCGCCAGCAGCCAAGGCACAGGCCCGAATCAGCCCCAGCATTTT.

The chain links TRBV28 to TRBJ2-1; 10 nucleotides align to TRBD2. Per the germline V gene, CDR1 is MDHEN and CDR2 is SYDVKM. V shed 3 bases and J 0 bases; nucleotides not matched to a gene: 11. The CDR3 is 19 residues long. In DNA, the CDR3 is TGTGCCAGCAGTTTGAGTAGCGGGAGGTCTGAGCGCTCCTACAATGAGCAGTTCTTC. Amino acid sequence: CASSLSSGRSERSYNEQFF.

The V gene is TRBV27, the J gene TRBJ1-2; 12 bases line up with TRBD1. Trimming removed 4 bases from V and 6 bases from J; junction bases left unmatched: 6. Germline CDR1 reads MNHEY; CDR2 reads SMNVEV (reference sequence). This CDR3 is built from 15 residues. The CDR3 sequence: CASSSGTGGRNGYTF. For the CDR3, the DNA is TGTGCCAGCAGTTCGGGGACAGGGGGCAGGAATGGCTACACCTTC.

This clone was detected only once. Other DNA variants within this sample encode the same CDR3. V is TRBV27 and J is TRBJ2-5; 11 nucleotides match TRBD1. Trimming cost V 4 bases and J 5 bases; bases outside gene matches: 6. From germline, CDR1 is MNHEY and CDR2 SMNVEV (reference sequence). The CDR3 runs 15 residues. The CDR3 nucleotides read TGTGCCAGCAGTTCCGGGACAGGGGGACGGGAGACCCAGTACTTC. This codes for CASSSGTGGRETQYF.

The CDR3 DNA reads TGTGCCAGCAGCTTAGGCCCCGGGACCCAGAACACTGAAGCTTTCTTT. It translates to CASSLGPGTQNTEAFF. The J gene is TRBJ1-1, the V gene TRBV7-9; D is possibly TRBD1 (5 bases). Germline CDR1 is SEHNR and CDR2 is FQNEAQ (reference sequence). Between the trimmed V and J ends, which lost 1 base and 1 base, there was a span of 13 bases. The CDR3 is made up of 16 amino acids.

This clone appeared a single time. This rearrangement joins TRBV28 to TRBJ2-1; 7 positions agree with TRBD2. The trim removed 8 bases at V and 5 bases at J, leaving 12 bases unmatched. Germline lookup yields CDR1 MDHEN and CDR2 SYDVKM. The CDR3 covers 15 residues. The chain's CDR3 is CASPPAVAGNNEQFF. In DNA form, the CDR3 reads TGTGCCAGCCCCCCCGCGGTAGCGGGCAACAATGAGCAGTTCTTC.

This chain links TRBV7-9 with TRBJ1-1, with D perhaps matching TRBD1 (6 bases). Germline V CDR1 and CDR2: SEHNR, FQNEAQ (reference sequence). With 2 bases removed from V and 1 base from J, the gap between germline ends came to 8 bases. CDR3 length equals 14 residues. The CDR3 region is CASSLRTENTEAFF. The CDR3 DNA follows: TGTGCCAGCAGCTTACGGACAGAGAACACTGAAGCTTTCTTT.

The chain uses TRBV27 and TRBJ2-1; no definite D call. Germline values: CDR1 MNHEY, CDR2 SMNVEV (reference sequence). This CDR3 region has 13 residues. Between the trimmed V and J ends, which lost 5 bases and 6 bases, there was a span of 11 bases. CDR3 nucleotides: TGTGCCAGCAGTATATACCTAAGCAATGAGCAGTTCTTC. Amino acid sequence: CASSIYLSNEQFF.

This chain uses TRBV27 with TRBJ2-1; D is undetermined. The CDR3 length is 11 residues. Deletions cut 1 base from V and 9 bases from J, with 4 bases between. The germline V gene encodes CDR1 MNHEY and CDR2 SMNVEV (reference sequence). CDR3 protein: CASSLYAEQFF. Written as DNA, the CDR3 is TGTGCCAGCAGTTTATACGCTGAGCAGTTCTTC.

V and J are TRBV28 and TRBJ2-7, with 8 bases that match TRBD1. Germline CDR1 and CDR2: MDHEN and SYDVKM. The CDR3 totals 12 residues. V gave up 6 bases and J gave up 5 bases; unmatched junction bases: 3. The CDR3: CASRSRGHEQYF. In DNA, the CDR3 is TGTGCCAGCAGGTCCAGGGGGCACGAGCAGTACTTC. The full variable domain, with the rest looked up from reference TRBV28 and TRBJ2-7, is DVKVTQSSRYLVKRTGEKVFLECVQDMDHENMFWYRQDPGLGLRLIYFSYDVKMKEKGDIPEGYSVSREKKERFSLILESASTNQTSMYLCASRSRGHEQYFGPGTRLTVT.

The genes are TRBV18 and TRBJ2-1, with D possibly matching TRBD1 (5 bases). Trimming shortened V by 2 bases and J by 8 bases, and 10 bases separated the two germline ends. This CDR3 has 13 amino acids. In germline, CDR1 is KGHSH, CDR2 LQKENI. The CDR3 DNA reads as TGTGCCAGCTCACCATCAGGGTCGGATGAGCAGTTCTTC. This gives the protein CASSPSGSDEQFF.

The chain carries TRBV2 and TRBJ2-7; D might be TRBD1 or TRBD2, each matching 5 bases. V was cut by 8 bases and J by 4 bases, with 24 bases left in between. Per germline, CDR1 SNHLY and CDR2 FYNNEI. The CDR3 has 16 residues. The CDR3 DNA follows: TGTGCCAGCGGGGAGCCCGGGACCCTGGCATCTTACGAGCAGTACTTC. The encoded protein is CASGEPGTLASYEQYF.

CDR3 nucleotides: TGTGCCAGCAGTTGGGGCCCCGAGCAGTACTTC. Amino acid sequence: CASSWGPEQYF. V and J are TRBV2 and TRBJ2-7, with TRBD1 as a possible D gene (5 bases). Germline CDR1 is SNHLY and CDR2 is FYNNEI. The ends were cut back, 5 bases at V and 6 bases at J, with 8 bases in the middle. The CDR3 contains 11 residues.

This chain connects TRBV28 to TRBJ2-1, with D perhaps given as TRBD1 or TRBD2 (5 bases each). With 6 bases removed from V and 5 bases from J, the gap between germline ends came to 8 bases. The CDR3 runs 12 residues. Germline assignment: CDR1 MDHEN and CDR2 SYDVKM. The CDR3 coding sequence is TGTGCCAGCAGGGGACCGGACAATGAGCAGTTCTTC. Amino acids: CASRGPDNEQFF.

The chain has TRBV5-6 and TRBJ2-7; D is ambiguous. Germline V gene sequence: CDR1 SGHDT, CDR2 YYEEEE. The V gene lost 0 bases and the J gene lost 7 bases, with 8 bases spanning the gap. This CDR3 contains 12 residues. The CDR3 DNA follows: TGTGCCAGCAGCTTGGAAGGATGGGAGCAGTACTTC. Residues: CASSLEGWEQYF.

This chain links TRBV7-9 with TRBJ2-4; D unresolved. Trimming cost V 1 base and J 3 bases, with 4 bases left between them. Germline CDR1 reads SEHNR; CDR2 reads FQNEAQ (reference sequence). The CDR3 has 13 residues. DNA of the CDR3: TGTGCCAGCAGCTTAGGGAGCAAAAACATTCAGTACTTC. Translated, it gives CASSLGSKNIQYF.

V gene TRBV2 combines with J gene TRBJ2-7; no reliable D call. The ends were cut back, 4 bases at V and 1 base at J, with 8 bases in the middle. In germline, CDR1 is SNHLY, CDR2 FYNNEI. The length of the CDR3 is 13 residues. The CDR3 DNA is TGTGCCAGCAGTGCCCATTCATCCTACGAGCAGTACTTC. This translates into CASSAHSSYEQYF.

V usage is TRBV15 and J usage is TRBJ2-7; 10 bases map to TRBD2. The CDR3 is made up of 13 amino acids. CDR1 and CDR2 (germline): LNHNV, YYDKDF (reference sequence). V lost 6 bases, J lost 5 bases, and 4 bases stayed unmatched. CDR3 protein: CATRSSGSDEQYF. The DNA of the CDR3 is TGTGCCACCAGATCTAGCGGGAGTGACGAGCAGTACTTC.

The chain carries TRBV6-1 and TRBJ2-2, with 9 bases aligning to TRBD2. Germline CDR1 and CDR2: MNHNS and SASEGT. The CDR3 sequence is 16 residues long. After removal of 2 bases from V and 1 base from J, the junction contained 2 bases not matched to a gene. The CDR3 DNA is TGTGCCAGCAGTGAATTACTAGCGGGGAACACCGGGGAGCTGTTTTTT. Its translation is CASSELLAGNTGELFF.